This paragraph covers one T cell receptor (beta chain) sequence. Antigen specificity is unknown. One entry per CDR3 protein, called by TCRdb with MiXCR from the 5' RACE reads. The sample has approximately 190,000 distinct CDR3 sequences; 13% are singletons. These data are taken from a study of CD8 T cells in ankylosing spondylitis. Overall study results and limits: Reportedly, disease-linked clones are significantly enriched in ankylosing spondylitis patients' matched synovial fluid. The study identified a TCR beta motif of under ten highly homologous variants that appeared characteristic of ankylosing spondylitis blood. A subset of motif variants has previously been described in the synovial fluid and blood of reactive arthritis.

The length of the CDR3 is 14 residues. Germline V gene lookup returns CDR1 DFQATT and CDR2 SNEGSKA (reference sequence). Trimming pared 2 bases from V and 1 base from J, leaving 11 bases between. The rearrangement joins TRBV20-1 to TRBJ1-2; D call uncertain. Sequencing was carried out using blood, either unsorted or a sorted T cell fraction (not recorded which). This TCR derives from a female donor with ankylosing spondylitis or in good health (not recorded which). CDR3 coding DNA: TGCAGTGCTAGAACCTGGCCGATTAACTATGGCTACACCTTC. Residues: CSARTWPINYGYTF.